This T cell receptor (beta chain) was retrieved from a study of shared clonotypes between healthy human individuals. For the study at large: Participating donors consisted of a couple of women and a few men aged 18 to 49.

Naive CD8 cells lacked CD45RO and underwent positive selection for CCR7, leaving out terminally differentiated effector memory CD45RA+ cells. Study donors comprised healthy, HIV-negative adults devoid of recent acute infection or vaccination. V shed 8 bases, J shed 3 bases, and the junction held 6 bases outside the gene matches. Germline lookup yields CDR1 SGHVS and CDR2 FNYEAQ. The CDR3 contains 14 residues. A deep-level run was used for the assay. Generated by immunoSEQ multiplex PCR, the TCRdb table keeps only in-frame clones and is missing some. The data contain some 2,000,000 clones, about 95% of them seen just once; the ten biggest clones take up roughly 1.1%. Whole-study findings and limits: The study sampled only blood, and tissue repertoires likely differ.

In the case of this clone: Its specificity is unknown.

Sequencing was performed on naive CD8+ T cells sorted from blood. The V call is TRBV7-6, the J call TRBJ1-1; 10 positions match TRBD1. This sequence originates from a young man in good health. As DNA, the CDR3 is TGTGCCAGCTTACAGGACAGGGGGGACACTGAAGCTTTCTTT. Translated: CASLQDRGDTEAFF.